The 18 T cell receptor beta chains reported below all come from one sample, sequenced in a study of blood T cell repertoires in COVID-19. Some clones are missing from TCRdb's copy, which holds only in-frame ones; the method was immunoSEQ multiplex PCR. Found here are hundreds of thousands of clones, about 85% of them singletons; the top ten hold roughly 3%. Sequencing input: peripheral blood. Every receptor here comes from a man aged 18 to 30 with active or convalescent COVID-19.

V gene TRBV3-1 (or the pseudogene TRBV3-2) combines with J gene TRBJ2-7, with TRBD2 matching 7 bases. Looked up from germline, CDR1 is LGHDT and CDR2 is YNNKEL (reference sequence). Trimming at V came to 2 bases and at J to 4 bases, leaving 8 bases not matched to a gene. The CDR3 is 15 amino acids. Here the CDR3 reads CASSQPSGGKYEQYF. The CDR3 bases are TGTGCCAGCAGCCAACCCTCGGGAGGAAAATACGAGCAGTACTTC.

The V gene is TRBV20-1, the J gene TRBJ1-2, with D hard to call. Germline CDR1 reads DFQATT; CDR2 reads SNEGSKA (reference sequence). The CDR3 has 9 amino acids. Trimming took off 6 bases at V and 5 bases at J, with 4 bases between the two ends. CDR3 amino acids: CSANYGYTF. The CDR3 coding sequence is TGCAGTGCCAATTATGGCTACACCTTC.

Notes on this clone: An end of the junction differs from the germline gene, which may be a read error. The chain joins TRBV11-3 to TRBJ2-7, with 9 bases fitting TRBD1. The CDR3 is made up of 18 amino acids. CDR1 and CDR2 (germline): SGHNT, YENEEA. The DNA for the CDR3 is TGTGCCAGCAGCTTAGGCCCCGCCGGACAGGGGAAATCTATTATAAGGGACTTC. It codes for CASSLGPAGQGKSIIRDF.

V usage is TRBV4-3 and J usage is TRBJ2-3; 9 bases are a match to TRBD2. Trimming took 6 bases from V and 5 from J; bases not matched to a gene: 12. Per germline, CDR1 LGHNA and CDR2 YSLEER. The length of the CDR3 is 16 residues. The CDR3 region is CASSPAARGGVDTQYF. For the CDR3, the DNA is TGCGCCAGCAGTCCCGCGGCGCGGGGGGGAGTAGATACGCAGTATTTT.

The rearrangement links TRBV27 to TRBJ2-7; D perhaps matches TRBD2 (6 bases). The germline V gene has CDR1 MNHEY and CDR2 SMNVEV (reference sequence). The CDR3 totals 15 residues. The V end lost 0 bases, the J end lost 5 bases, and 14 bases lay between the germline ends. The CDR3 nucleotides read TGTGCCAGCAGTTTATCCCCGTTTAGCGGCCACGAGCAGTACTTC. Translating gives CASSLSPFSGHEQYF.

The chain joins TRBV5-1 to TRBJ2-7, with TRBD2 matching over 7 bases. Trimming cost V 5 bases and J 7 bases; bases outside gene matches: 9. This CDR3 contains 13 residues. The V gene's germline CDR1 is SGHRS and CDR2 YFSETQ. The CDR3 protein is CASSTPAGIEQYF. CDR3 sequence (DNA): TGCGCCAGCAGTACCCCAGCGGGAATAGAGCAGTACTTC.

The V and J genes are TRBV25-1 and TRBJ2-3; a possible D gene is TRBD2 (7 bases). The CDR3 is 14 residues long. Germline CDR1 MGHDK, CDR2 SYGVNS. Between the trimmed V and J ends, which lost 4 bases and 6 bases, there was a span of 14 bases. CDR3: CASSGRAGADTQYF. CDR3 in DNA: TGTGCCAGCAGTGGGAGGGCGGGGGCGGATACGCAGTATTTT.

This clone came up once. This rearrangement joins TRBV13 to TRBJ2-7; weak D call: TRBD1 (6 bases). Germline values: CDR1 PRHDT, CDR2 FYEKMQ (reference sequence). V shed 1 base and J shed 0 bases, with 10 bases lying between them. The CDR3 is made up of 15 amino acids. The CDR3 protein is CASSLEQGPSYEQYF. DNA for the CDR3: TGTGCCAGCAGCTTAGAACAGGGCCCCTCCTACGAGCAGTACTTC.

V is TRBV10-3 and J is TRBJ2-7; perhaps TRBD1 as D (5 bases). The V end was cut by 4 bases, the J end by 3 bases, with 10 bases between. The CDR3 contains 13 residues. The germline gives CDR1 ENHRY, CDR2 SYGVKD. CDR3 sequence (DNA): TGTGCCATCAGTGGCCAGGGTGACTACGAGCAGTACTTC. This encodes CAISGQGDYEQYF.

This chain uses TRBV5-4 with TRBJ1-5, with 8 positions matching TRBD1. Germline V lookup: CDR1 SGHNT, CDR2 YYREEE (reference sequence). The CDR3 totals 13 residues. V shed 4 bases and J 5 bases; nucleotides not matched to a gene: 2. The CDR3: CASSQDRDQPQHF. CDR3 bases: TGTGCCAGCAGCCAGGACAGGGATCAGCCCCAGCATTTT.

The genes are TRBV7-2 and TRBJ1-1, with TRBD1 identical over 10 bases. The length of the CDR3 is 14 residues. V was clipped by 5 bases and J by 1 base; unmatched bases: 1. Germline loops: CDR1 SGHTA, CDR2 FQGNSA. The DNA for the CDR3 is TGTGCCAGCAGCCGGGACAGGGGGAACACTGAAGCTTTCTTT. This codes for CASSRDRGNTEAFF.

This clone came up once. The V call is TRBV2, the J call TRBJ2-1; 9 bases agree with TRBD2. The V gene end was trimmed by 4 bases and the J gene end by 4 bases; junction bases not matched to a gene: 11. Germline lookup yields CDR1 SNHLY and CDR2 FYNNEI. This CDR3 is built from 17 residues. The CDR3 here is CASSARGGLLTYNEQFF. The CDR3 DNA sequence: TGTGCCAGCAGTGCGCGGGGGGGACTCCTAACTTACAATGAGCAGTTCTTC.

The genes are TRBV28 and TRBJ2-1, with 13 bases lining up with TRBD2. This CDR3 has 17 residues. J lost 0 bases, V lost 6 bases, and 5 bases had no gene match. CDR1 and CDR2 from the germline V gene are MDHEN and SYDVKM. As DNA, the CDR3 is TGTGCCAGCAGGGGACTAGCGGGAACGAGCTCCTACAATGAGCAGTTCTTC. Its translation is CASRGLAGTSSYNEQFF.

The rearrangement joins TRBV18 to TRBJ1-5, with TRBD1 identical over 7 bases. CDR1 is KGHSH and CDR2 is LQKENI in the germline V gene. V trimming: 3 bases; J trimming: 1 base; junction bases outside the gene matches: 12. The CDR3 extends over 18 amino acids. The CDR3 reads CASSPLPHGRGSNQPQHF. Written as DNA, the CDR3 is TGTGCCAGCTCACCCCTACCACACGGCAGGGGGAGCAATCAGCCCCAGCATTTT.

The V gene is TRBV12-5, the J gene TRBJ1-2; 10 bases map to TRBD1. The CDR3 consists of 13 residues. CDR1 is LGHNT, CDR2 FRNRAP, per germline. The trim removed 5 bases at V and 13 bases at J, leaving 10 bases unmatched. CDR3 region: CASGISGTGVCTF. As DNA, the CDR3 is TGTGCTAGTGGTATATCCGGGACAGGGGTTTGCACCTTC.

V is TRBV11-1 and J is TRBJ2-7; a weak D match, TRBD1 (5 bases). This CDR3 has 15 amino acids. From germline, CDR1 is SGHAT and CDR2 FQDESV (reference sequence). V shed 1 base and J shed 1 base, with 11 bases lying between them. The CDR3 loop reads CASSLGLTASYEQYF. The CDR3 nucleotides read TGTGCCAGCAGCTTAGGGCTGACAGCTTCCTACGAGCAGTACTTC.

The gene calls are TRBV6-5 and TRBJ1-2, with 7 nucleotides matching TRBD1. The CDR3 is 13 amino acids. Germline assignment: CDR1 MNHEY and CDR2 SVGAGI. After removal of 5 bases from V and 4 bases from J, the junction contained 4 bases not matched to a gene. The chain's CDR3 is CASSRGDSYGYTF. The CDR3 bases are TGTGCCAGCAGTCGAGGGGACAGCTATGGCTACACCTTC.

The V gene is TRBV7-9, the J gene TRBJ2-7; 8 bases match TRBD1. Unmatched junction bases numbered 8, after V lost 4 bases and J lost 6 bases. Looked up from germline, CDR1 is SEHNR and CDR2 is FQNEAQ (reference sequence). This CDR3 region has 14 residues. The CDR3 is CASSSRTGTSEQYF. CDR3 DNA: TGTGCCAGCAGCTCGAGGACAGGGACCTCCGAGCAGTACTTC.